The rows below give T cell receptor beta chains drawn from one sample of a study of shared clonotypes between healthy human individuals. Libraries were prepared by immunoSEQ multiplex PCR; TCRdb keeps only in-frame clonotypes and omits some of them. The repertoire includes approximately 1,500,000 clones, over 95% of them detected once, and 1.2% sits in the top ten. Specimen: naive CD4+ T cells sorted from blood. The receptor source for this set is a man aged 25-40 years in good health. The CDR3 runs from the conserved cysteine through the conserved F or W. The order of the fields is clone size, V gene, D gene, J gene, CDR3 protein, CDR3 DNA. The D gene is left open where the match is weak. Some rows mark clone size as missing; the rest say once, few, many or name a class of expanded clone.

size: NA; V: TRBV15; D: NA; J: TRBJ2-7; CDR3: CATSSGLRYEQYF; DNA: TGTGCCACCAGCTCGGGACTTCGCTACGAGCAGTACTTC
size: NA; V: TRBV2; D: NA; J: TRBJ2-4; CDR3: CASQNPLGAKNIQYF; DNA: TGTGCCAGTCAAAACCCGCTCGGGGCCAAAAACATTCAGTACTTC
size: NA; V: TRBV18; D: NA; J: TRBJ1-1; CDR3: CASSRGTDSGEAFF; DNA: TGTGCCAGCTCACGTGGGACGGATTCTGGGGAAGCTTTCTTT
size: NA; V: TRBV4-1; D: NA; J: TRBJ1-3; CDR3: CASSLAGTVGNTIYF; DNA: TGCGCCAGCAGCCTAGCCGGGACCGTAGGAAACACCATATATTTT
size: NA; V: TRBV5-6; D: NA; J: TRBJ2-4; CDR3: CASSYGTAKNIQYF; DNA: TGTGCCAGCAGTTACGGGACAGCCAAAAACATTCAGTACTTC
size: NA; V: TRBV5-1; D: TRBD1; J: TRBJ1-4; CDR3: CASSLQQGVVNEKLFF; DNA: TGCGCCAGCAGCTTGCAACAGGGGGTGGTTAATGAAAAACTGTTTTTT
size: once; V: TRBV7-8; D: TRBD2; J: TRBJ2-1; CDR3: CASSLPGRREPADYNEQFF; DNA: TGTGCCAGCAGCCTGCCGGGGAGGCGGGAGCCAGCGGACTACAATGAGCAGTTCTTC
size: NA; V: TRBV28; D: TRBD1; J: TRBJ2-3; CDR3: CASSASPGQGEGDTQYF; DNA: TGTGCCAGCAGTGCCTCCCCGGGACAGGGGGAAGGAGATACGCAGTATTTT
size: NA; V: TRBV5-6; D: NA; J: TRBJ2-7; CDR3: CASSLNYEQYF; DNA: TGTGCCAGCAGCTTAAACTACGAGCAGTACTTC
size: once; V: TRBV7-2; D: TRBD2; J: TRBJ2-1; CDR3: CASSGSGGNEQFF; DNA: TGTGCCTCTAGCGGGAGTGGTGGCAATGAGCAGTTCTTC
size: NA; V: TRBV27; D: TRBD1; J: TRBJ2-7; CDR3: CASSWTGGSYEQYF; DNA: TGTGCCAGCAGTTGGACAGGGGGCTCCTACGAGCAGTACTTC
size: NA; V: TRBV10-1; D: TRBD2; J: TRBJ2-1; CDR3: CASSEYVGLLYNEQFF; DNA: TGCGCCAGCAGTGAGTACGTGGGACTACTCTACAATGAGCAGTTCTTC
size: once; V: TRBV4-3; D: NA; J: TRBJ2-5; CDR3: CASSQEMLGGANQETQYF; DNA: TGCGCCAGCAGCCAAGAAATGCTCGGTGGGGCGAACCAAGAGACCCAGTACTTC
size: NA; V: TRBV27; D: NA; J: TRBJ2-7; CDR3: CASSPTGYEQYF; DNA: TGTGCCAGCAGTCCCACAGGGTACGAGCAGTACTTC
size: NA; V: TRBV27; D: TRBD2; J: TRBJ2-2; CDR3: CASSPRGLVPSGELFF; DNA: TGTGCCAGCAGCCCCAGGGGACTAGTCCCGTCCGGGGAGCTGTTTTTT
size: once; V: TRBV10-3; D: NA; J: TRBJ1-5; CDR3: CAISQGQHQPQHF; DNA: TGTGCCATCAGTCAAGGACAGCATCAGCCCCAGCATTTT
size: NA; V: TRBV6-1; D: NA; J: TRBJ2-5; CDR3: CASMLQGGETQYF; DNA: TGTGCCAGCATGTTACAGGGGGGGGAGACCCAGTACTTC
size: NA; V: TRBV10-3; D: TRBD2; J: TRBJ2-7; CDR3: CASTGMVREGQYF; DNA: TGTGCCAGCACAGGGATGGTGCGGGAGGGCCAATACTTC